These 13 T cell receptor beta chains originate from one sample sequenced in a study of cytomegalovirus exposure and HLA in healthy donors. Primers included in the PCR were 60 Vbeta and 13 Jbeta primers. TCRdb's table, derived via immunoSEQ multiplex PCR, lists solely in-frame clones and lacks some. The data contain tens of thousands of clones, around 80% of them seen just once; the ten biggest clones take up about 2.9%. Specimen: PBMCs. All receptors derive from a man in his thirties or forties in good health and CMV-seronegative.

As concerns this clone: Here the CDR3 omits its conserved ending phenylalanine or tryptophan, so a read error is the likely source. The chain links TRBV10-2 to TRBJ1-1; perhaps TRBD1 as D (5 bases). The CDR3 totals 13 residues. The ends were cut back, 8 bases at V and 1 base at J, with 11 bases in the middle. The germline V gene has CDR1 WSHSY and CDR2 SAAADI. As DNA, the CDR3 is TGCGCCAGCCTCCTGACAGCGAACACTGAAGCTTTCGTT. Protein: CASLLTANTEAFV.

The rearrangement uses TRBV7-3 and TRBJ1-5; tentatively, D is TRBD1 (6 bases). Germline lookup yields CDR1 SGHTA and CDR2 FQGTGA. Trimming removed 4 bases from V and 6 bases from J, with 13 bases in between. CDR3 size: 14 residues. CDR3 region: CASSSRQDPQPQHF. The CDR3 DNA is TGTGCCAGCAGCTCCCGACAGGACCCTCAGCCCCAGCATTTT.

There are a few counts of this clone. This sequence joins TRBV9 and TRBJ1-6, with D perhaps TRBD1 (6 bases). Germline loops: CDR1 SGDLS, CDR2 YYNGEE. The CDR3 loop spans 14 amino acids. V shed 4 bases and J shed 6 bases, with 11 bases lying between them. The CDR3 region is CASSLGTPNSPLHF. CDR3 nucleotides: TGTGCCAGCAGCCTTGGGACACCTAATTCACCCCTCCACTTT.

The chain carries TRBV30 and TRBJ1-2; possible D gene TRBD1, 5 bases. The CDR3 is made up of 13 amino acids. V was clipped by 0 bases and J by 1 base, with 6 bases between them. CDR1 is GTSNPN, CDR2 SVGIG, per germline (reference sequence). The CDR3 coding sequence is TGTGCCTGGAGTGTAGACAGTAACTATGGCTACACCTTC. This sequence encodes CAWSVDSNYGYTF.

The chain links TRBV2 to TRBJ2-1, with TRBD2 identical over 11 bases. This CDR3 spans 15 amino acids. Germline assignment: CDR1 SNHLY and CDR2 FYNNEI. Unmatched junction bases numbered 5, after V lost 7 bases and J lost 3 bases. CDR3 sequence: CASTKTSGVYNEQFF. DNA for the CDR3: TGTGCCAGCACTAAGACTAGCGGGGTCTACAATGAGCAGTTCTTC.

The chain couples TRBV12-1 to TRBJ2-3; TRBD2 is the table's D call, not checked against the DNA. TRBV12-1 is designated a pseudogene. The CDR3 is 18 amino acids. CDR3 sequence: CASSSLGSGGSSTDTQYF. The CDR3 DNA reads as TGTGCCAGCAGCTCCTTGGGTAGCGGGGGCTCTAGCACAGATACGCAGTATTTT.

The chain is built from TRBV19 and TRBJ1-2; 7 nucleotides align to TRBD1. After removal of 5 bases from V and 3 bases from J, the junction contained 9 bases not matched to a gene. The CDR3 consists of 15 residues. Germline CDR1 LNHDA, CDR2 SQIVND (reference sequence). CDR3 in DNA: TGTGCCAGTAGTTTCGCCTCCGGGACAGACTATGGCTACACCTTC. Encoded protein: CASSFASGTDYGYTF. The full variable domain, in which reference TRBV19 and TRBJ1-2 provide the parts outside the CDR3, is DGGITQSPKYLFRKEGQNVTLSCEQNLNHDAMYWYRQDPGQGLRLIYYSQIVNDFQKGDIAEGYSVSREKKESFPLTVTSAQKNPTAFYLCASSFASGTDYGYTFGSGTRLTVV.

The chain is built from TRBV30 and TRBJ1-1; TRBD1 might be the D (6 bases). CDR3 length: 16 residues. Germline CDR1 reads GTSNPN; CDR2 reads SVGIG (reference sequence). V lost 0 bases, J lost 1 base, and 15 bases lay in between. DNA for the CDR3: TGTGCCTGGAGTGTATGGGGGGGGCACCAGAACACTGAAGCTTTCTTT. It encodes CAWSVWGGHQNTEAFF.

The rearrangement links TRBV30 to TRBJ1-1; D is unclear. Trimming took off 7 bases at V and 10 bases at J, with 10 bases between the two ends. Germline values: CDR1 GTSNPN, CDR2 SVGIG (reference sequence). This CDR3 has 9 residues. The CDR3 region has the DNA TGTGCCTCGACGCCGGGAGCTTTCTTT. This translates into CASTPGAFF. The full variable domain, in which reference TRBV30 and TRBJ1-1 provide the parts outside the CDR3, is SQTIHQWPATLVQPVGSPLSLECTVEGTSNPNLYWYRQAAGRGLQLLFYSVGIGQISSEVPQNLSASRPQDRQFILSSKKLLLSDSGFYLCASTPGAFFGQGTRLTVV.

The chain employs TRBV4-1 and TRBJ1-6; perhaps TRBD1 as D (5 bases). Trimming cost V 0 bases and J 11 bases, with 11 bases left between them. Looked up from germline, CDR1 is MGHRA and CDR2 is YSYEKL. This CDR3 is built from 14 residues. CDR3 in DNA: TGCGCCAGCAGCCAAGACGACAGTCGACCACCCCTCCACTTT. Its translation: CASSQDDSRPPLHF.

V and J are TRBV7-6 and TRBJ1-5; D is ambiguous. The ends were cut back, 5 bases at V and 3 bases at J, with 8 bases in the middle. The CDR3 covers 13 residues. The germline CDR1 and CDR2 sequences are SGHVS and FNYEAQ. CDR3 protein: CASSRAVNQPQHF. DNA for the CDR3: TGTGCCAGCAGCCGAGCGGTCAATCAGCCCCAGCATTTT.

This chain links TRBV6-1 with TRBJ1-6, with a tentative D call TRBD1 (5 bases). V lost 2 bases, J lost 7 bases, and 12 bases lay in between. The CDR3 length is 15 residues. CDR1 is MNHNS and CDR2 is SASEGT in the germline V gene. For the CDR3, the DNA is TGTGCCAGCAGTGAATCGCGGGGACGGAATTCACCCCTCCACTTT. Protein product: CASSESRGRNSPLHF.

This clone was counted between two and nine times. The J gene is TRBJ1-4, the V gene TRBV5-1, with TRBD1 identical over 7 bases. The CDR3 contains 15 residues. The germline V gene encodes CDR1 SGHRS and CDR2 YFSETQ. Trimming took 2 bases from V and 6 from J; bases not matched to a gene: 7. CDR3 loop: CASSFDRVGDEKLFF. The CDR3, as DNA: TGCGCCAGCAGCTTTGACAGGGTAGGAGATGAAAAACTGTTTTTT.